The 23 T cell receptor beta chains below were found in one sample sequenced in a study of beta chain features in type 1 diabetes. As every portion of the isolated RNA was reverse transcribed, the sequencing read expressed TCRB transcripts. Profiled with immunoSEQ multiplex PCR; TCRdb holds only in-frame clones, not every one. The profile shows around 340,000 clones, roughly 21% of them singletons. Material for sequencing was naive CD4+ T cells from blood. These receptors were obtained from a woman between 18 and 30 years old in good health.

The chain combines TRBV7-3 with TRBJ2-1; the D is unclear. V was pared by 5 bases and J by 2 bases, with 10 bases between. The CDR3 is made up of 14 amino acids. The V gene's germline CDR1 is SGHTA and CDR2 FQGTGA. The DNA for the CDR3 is TGTGCCAGCAGCCCCCTAGAGGCCTACAATGAGCAGTTCTTC. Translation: CASSPLEAYNEQFF.

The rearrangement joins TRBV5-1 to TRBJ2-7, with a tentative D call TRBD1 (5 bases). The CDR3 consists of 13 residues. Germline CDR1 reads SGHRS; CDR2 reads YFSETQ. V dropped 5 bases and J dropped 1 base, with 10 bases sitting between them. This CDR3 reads CASSRQGSYEQYF. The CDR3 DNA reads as TGCGCCAGCAGTCGGCAGGGATCCTACGAGCAGTACTTC.

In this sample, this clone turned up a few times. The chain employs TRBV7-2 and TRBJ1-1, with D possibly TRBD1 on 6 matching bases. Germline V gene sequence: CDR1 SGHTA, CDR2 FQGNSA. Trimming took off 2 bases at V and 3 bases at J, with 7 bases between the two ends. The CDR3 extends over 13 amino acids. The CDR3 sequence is CASSLTGYTEAFF. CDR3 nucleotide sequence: TGTGCCAGCAGCTTAACAGGGTACACTGAAGCTTTCTTT.

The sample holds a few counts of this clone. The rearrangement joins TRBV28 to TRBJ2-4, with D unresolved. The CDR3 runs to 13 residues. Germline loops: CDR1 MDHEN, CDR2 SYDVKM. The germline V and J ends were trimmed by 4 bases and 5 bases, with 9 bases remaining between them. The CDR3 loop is CASSSISENIQYF. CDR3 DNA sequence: TGTGCCAGCAGTTCGATATCAGAAAACATTCAGTACTTC.

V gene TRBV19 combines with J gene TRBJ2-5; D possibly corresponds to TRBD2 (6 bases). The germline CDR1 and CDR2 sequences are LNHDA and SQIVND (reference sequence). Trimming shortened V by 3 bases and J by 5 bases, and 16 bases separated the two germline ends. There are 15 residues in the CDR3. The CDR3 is CASSIRGRLSETQYF. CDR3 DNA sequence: TGTGCCAGTAGTATTCGGGGGAGGCTTTCGGAGACCCAGTACTTC.

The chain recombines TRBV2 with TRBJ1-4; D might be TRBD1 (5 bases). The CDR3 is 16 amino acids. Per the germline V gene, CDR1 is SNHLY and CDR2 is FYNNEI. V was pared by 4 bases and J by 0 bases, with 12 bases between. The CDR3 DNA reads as TGTGCCAGCAGTGGGGGCAGGCCTTCAACTAATGAAAAACTGTTTTTT. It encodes CASSGGRPSTNEKLFF.

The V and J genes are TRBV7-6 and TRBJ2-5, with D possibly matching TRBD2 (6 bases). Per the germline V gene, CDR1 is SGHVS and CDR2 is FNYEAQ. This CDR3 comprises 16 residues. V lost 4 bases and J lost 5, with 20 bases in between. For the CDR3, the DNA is TGTGCCAGCAGCTCTCGACTAAGGACTAATGGGGAGACCCAGTACTTC. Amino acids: CASSSRLRTNGETQYF.

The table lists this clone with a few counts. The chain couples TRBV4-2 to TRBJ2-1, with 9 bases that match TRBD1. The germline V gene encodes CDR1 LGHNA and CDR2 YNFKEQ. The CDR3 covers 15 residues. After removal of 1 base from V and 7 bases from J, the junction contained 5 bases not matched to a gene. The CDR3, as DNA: TGTGCCAGCAGCCAAGTCTTCGGACAGGGGAATGAGCAGTTCTTC. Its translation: CASSQVFGQGNEQFF.

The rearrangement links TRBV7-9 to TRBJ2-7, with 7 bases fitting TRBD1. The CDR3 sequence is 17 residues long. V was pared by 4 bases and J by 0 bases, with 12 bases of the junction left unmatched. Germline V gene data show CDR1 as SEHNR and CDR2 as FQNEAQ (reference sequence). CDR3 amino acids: CASSSGQASTSSYEQYF. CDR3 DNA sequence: TGTGCCAGCAGCTCCGGACAGGCGTCGACGAGCTCCTACGAGCAGTACTTC.

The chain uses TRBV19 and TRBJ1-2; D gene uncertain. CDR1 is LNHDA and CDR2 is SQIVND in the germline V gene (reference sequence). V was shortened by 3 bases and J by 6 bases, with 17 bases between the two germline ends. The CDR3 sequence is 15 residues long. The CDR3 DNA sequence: TGTGCCAGTAGTATCGTAGGCACGCGGGAGAATGGCTACACCTTC. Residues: CASSIVGTRENGYTF.

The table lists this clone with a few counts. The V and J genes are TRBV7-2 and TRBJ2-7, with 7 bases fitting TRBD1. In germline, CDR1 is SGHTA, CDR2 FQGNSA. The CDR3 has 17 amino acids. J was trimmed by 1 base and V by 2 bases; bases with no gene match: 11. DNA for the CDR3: TGTGCCAGCAGCTTATCACCGACAGGGAGTACTTCCTACGAGCAGTACTTC. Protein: CASSLSPTGSTSYEQYF.

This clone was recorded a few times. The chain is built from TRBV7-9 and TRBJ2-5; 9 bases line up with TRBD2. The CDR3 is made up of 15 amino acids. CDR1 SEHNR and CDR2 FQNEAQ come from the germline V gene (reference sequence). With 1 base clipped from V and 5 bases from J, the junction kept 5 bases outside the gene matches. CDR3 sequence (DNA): TGTGCCAGCAGCTTAGAAGCGGGAGGTGCGGAGACCCAGTACTTC. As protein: CASSLEAGGAETQYF.

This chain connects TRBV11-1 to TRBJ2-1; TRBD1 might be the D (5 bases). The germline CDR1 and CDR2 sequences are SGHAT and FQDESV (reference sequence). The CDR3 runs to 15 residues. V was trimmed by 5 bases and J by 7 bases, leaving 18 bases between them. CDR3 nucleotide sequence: TGTGCCAGCAGCCGGATGGGGCTAACCGGGAATGAGCAGTTCTTC. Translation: CASSRMGLTGNEQFF.

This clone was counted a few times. The CDR3, as DNA: TGTGCCAGCAGCCAGCGGGGCGCGGGGGACTATGGCTACACCTTC. Protein product: CASSQRGAGDYGYTF. The chain couples TRBV2 to TRBJ1-2; a weak D match, TRBD1 (5 bases). There are 15 residues in the CDR3. Trimming took 6 bases from V and 3 from J, leaving 17 bases between them. Germline V gives CDR1 SNHLY, CDR2 FYNNEI.

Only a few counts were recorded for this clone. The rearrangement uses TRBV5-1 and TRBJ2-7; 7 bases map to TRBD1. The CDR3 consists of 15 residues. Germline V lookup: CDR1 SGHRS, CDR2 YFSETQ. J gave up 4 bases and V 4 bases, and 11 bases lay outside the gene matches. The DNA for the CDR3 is TGCGCCAGCAGCGCGCAAGGGGGCTCGGTTTACGAGCAGTACTTC. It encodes CASSAQGGSVYEQYF. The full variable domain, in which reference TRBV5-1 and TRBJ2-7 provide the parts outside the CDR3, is KAGVTQTPRYLIKTRGQQVTLSCSPISGHRSVSWYQQTPGQGLQFLFEYFSETQRNKGNFPGRFSGRQFSNSRSEMNVSTLELGDSALYLCASSAQGGSVYEQYFGPGTRLTVT.

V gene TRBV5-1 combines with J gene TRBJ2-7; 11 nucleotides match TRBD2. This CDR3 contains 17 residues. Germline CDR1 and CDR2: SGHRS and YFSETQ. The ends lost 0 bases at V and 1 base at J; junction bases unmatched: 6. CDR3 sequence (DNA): TGCGCCAGCAGCTTGGAGTGGACTAGCGGGTTTTCCTACGAGCAGTACTTC. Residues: CASSLEWTSGFSYEQYF.

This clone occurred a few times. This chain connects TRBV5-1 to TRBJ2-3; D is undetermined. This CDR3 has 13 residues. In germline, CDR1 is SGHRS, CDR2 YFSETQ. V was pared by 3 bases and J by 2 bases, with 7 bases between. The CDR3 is CASSSGNTDTQYF. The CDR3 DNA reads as TGCGCCAGCAGCTCGGGTAACACAGATACGCAGTATTTT. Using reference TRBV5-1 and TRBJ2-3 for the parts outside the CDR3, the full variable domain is KAGVTQTPRYLIKTRGQQVTLSCSPISGHRSVSWYQQTPGQGLQFLFEYFSETQRNKGNFPGRFSGRQFSNSRSEMNVSTLELGDSALYLCASSSGNTDTQYFGPGTRLTVL.

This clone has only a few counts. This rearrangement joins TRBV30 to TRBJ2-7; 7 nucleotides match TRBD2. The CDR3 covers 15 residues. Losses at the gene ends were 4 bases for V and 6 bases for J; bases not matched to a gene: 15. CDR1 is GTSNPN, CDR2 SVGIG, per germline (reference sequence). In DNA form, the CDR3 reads TGTGCCTGGACCCTTCGCGGACTAGGGGCATCCGAGCAGTACTTC. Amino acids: CAWTLRGLGASEQYF. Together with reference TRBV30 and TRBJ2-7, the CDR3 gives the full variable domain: SQTIHQWPATLVQPVGSPLSLECTVEGTSNPNLYWYRQAAGRGLQLLFYSVGIGQISSEVPQNLSASRPQDRQFILSSKKLLLSDSGFYLCAWTLRGLGASEQYFGPGTRLTVT.

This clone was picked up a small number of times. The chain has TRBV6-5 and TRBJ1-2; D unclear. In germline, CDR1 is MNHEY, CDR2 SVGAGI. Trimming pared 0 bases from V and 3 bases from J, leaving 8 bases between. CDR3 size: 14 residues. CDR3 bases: TGTGCCAGCAGTTACTCGAGCCGGGACTATGGCTACACCTTC. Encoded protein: CASSYSSRDYGYTF.

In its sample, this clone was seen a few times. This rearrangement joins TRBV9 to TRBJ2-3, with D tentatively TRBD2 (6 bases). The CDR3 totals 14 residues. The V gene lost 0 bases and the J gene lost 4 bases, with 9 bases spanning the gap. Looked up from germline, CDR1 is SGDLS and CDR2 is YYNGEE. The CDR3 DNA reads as TGTGCCAGCAGCGTAGGACTAGAGGCAGATACGCAGTATTTT. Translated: CASSVGLEADTQYF.

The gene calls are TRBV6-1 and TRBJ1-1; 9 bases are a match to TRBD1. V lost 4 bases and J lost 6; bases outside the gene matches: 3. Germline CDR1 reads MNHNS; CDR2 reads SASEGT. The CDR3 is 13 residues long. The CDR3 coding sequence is TGTGCCAGCAGTGTCGACAGGGGGGCTGAAGCTTTCTTT. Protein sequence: CASSVDRGAEAFF.

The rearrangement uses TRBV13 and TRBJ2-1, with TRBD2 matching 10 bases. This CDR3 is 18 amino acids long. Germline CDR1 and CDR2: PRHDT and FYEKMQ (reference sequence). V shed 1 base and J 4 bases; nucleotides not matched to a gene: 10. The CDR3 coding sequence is TGTGCCAGCAGCTTAGTTCAGCGGGGGGGAAAACTTTACAATGAGCAGTTCTTC. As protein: CASSLVQRGGKLYNEQFF.

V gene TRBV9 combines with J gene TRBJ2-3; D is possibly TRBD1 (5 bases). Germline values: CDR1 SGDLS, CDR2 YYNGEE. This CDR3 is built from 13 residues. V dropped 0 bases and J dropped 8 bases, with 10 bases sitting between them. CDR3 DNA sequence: TGTGCCAGCAGCGTAGCGCAGGGAAGTACGCAGTATTTT. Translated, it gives CASSVAQGSTQYF.